Below, 18 T cell receptor beta chains from the same sample are listed, as sequenced in a study of blood T cell repertoires in COVID-19. Sequenced by immunoSEQ multiplex PCR; TCRdb stores in-frame clones only, minus some. This sample has approximately 85,000 clones, with around four fifths found just once. Material for sequencing was peripheral blood. Receptors were obtained from a woman aged 70-85 years with active or convalescent COVID-19.

This chain connects TRBV6-6 to TRBJ1-2, with 8 bases identical to TRBD1. V shed 7 bases, J shed 8 bases, and the junction held 15 bases outside the gene matches. Germline V lookup: CDR1 MNHNY, CDR2 SVGAGI (reference sequence). The CDR3 spans 15 residues. The CDR3 DNA is TGTGCCAGCAATATACTTGGCGGACAGGGATGGGGCTACACCTTC. Its protein is CASNILGGQGWGYTF.

The CDR3 nucleotides read TGCAGTGCTAGTAGTCCGGGGGGAGGGGTTACCGGGGAGCTGTTTTTT. It yields the protein CSASSPGGGVTGELFF. The rearrangement joins TRBV20-1 to TRBJ2-2, with TRBD2 matching 7 bases. With 3 bases clipped from V and 5 bases from J, the junction kept 12 bases outside the gene matches. The CDR3 contains 16 residues. Germline V gives CDR1 DFQATT, CDR2 SNEGSKA (reference sequence).

The chain has TRBV6-5 and TRBJ2-5; TRBD1 aligns across 11 bases. CDR1 MNHEY and CDR2 SVGAGI come from the germline V gene. The CDR3 is 14 amino acids. Trimming took 7 bases from V and 5 from J; bases not matched to a gene: 6. The CDR3 nucleotides read TGTGCCAGCAACCCCGGGACAGGGGGGGAGACCCAGTACTTC. Its protein is CASNPGTGGETQYF.

The chain combines TRBV19 with TRBJ2-7; 13 positions agree with TRBD2. The CDR3 sequence is 16 residues long. Germline V lookup: CDR1 LNHDA, CDR2 SQIVND (reference sequence). The junction had 5 bases not matched to a gene; V was cut back by 4 bases and J by 2 bases. The CDR3 loop is CASSTRTSGGTYEQYF. The CDR3 bases are TGTGCCAGTAGTACCCGGACTAGCGGGGGTACCTACGAGCAGTACTTC.

V and J are TRBV29-1 and TRBJ1-4; 8 positions agree with TRBD1. Germline V gives CDR1 SQVTM, CDR2 ANQGSEA. CDR3 length equals 12 residues. The ends lost 4 bases at V and 6 bases at J; junction bases unmatched: 1. The CDR3 loop is CSVAGGDEKLFF. The CDR3 DNA reads as TGCAGCGTTGCAGGGGGCGATGAAAAACTGTTTTTT.

The chain uses TRBV28 and TRBJ1-1; 8 bases match TRBD1. Germline CDR1 and CDR2: MDHEN and SYDVKM. CDR3 length equals 14 residues. V shed 6 bases and J 4 bases; nucleotides not matched to a gene: 7. CDR3 coding DNA: TGTGCCAGCAGCTCAGGGGGCGAATCCACTGAAGCTTTCTTT. Translating gives CASSSGGESTEAFF.

The rearrangement uses TRBV10-3 and TRBJ2-3; TRBD1 agrees at 9 bases. Germline CDR1 reads ENHRY; CDR2 reads SYGVKD. This CDR3 spans 15 amino acids. V dropped 11 bases and J dropped 0; count of bases not matched to a gene: 9. The CDR3 DNA reads as TGTGCCGTAGTACAGGGGGCCCTTAGCACAGATACGCAGTATTTT. Its translation: CAVVQGALSTDTQYF.

The J gene is TRBJ1-6, the V gene TRBV19; D remains ambiguous. Germline CDR1 LNHDA, CDR2 SQIVND (reference sequence). V was clipped by 3 bases and J by 8 bases, with 14 bases between them. CDR3 length equals 15 residues. For the CDR3, the DNA is TGTGCCAGTAGTATCTCGGATCCGGGAGATTCACCCCTCCACTTT. Translated, it gives CASSISDPGDSPLHF. Complete variable domain (other parts from reference TRBV19 and TRBJ1-6): DGGITQSPKYLFRKEGQNVTLSCEQNLNHDAMYWYRQDPGQGLRLIYYSQIVNDFQKGDIAEGYSVSREKKESFPLTVTSAQKNPTAFYLCASSISDPGDSPLHFGNGTRLTVT.

The DNA for the CDR3 is TGTGCCATCAGTCGGGACAGTTCCTACAATGAGCAGTTCTTC. Encoded protein: CAISRDSSYNEQFF. The J gene is TRBJ2-1, the V gene TRBV10-3; 7 bases map to TRBD1. Trimming at V came to 5 bases and at J to 1 base, leaving 2 bases not matched to a gene. The germline V gene encodes CDR1 ENHRY and CDR2 SYGVKD. The CDR3 is made up of 14 amino acids.

The CDR3 loop reads CASSLGTGPIWPQHF. CDR3 sequence (DNA): TGTGCCAGCAGCTTGGGGACAGGGCCCATCTGGCCCCAGCATTTT. The chain carries TRBV7-6 and TRBJ1-5; 9 nucleotides line up with TRBD1. Germline V gene lookup returns CDR1 SGHVS and CDR2 FNYEAQ. This CDR3 region has 15 residues. Trimming cost V 3 bases and J 9 bases; bases outside gene matches: 9.

The rearrangement links TRBV7-2 to TRBJ2-1; 9 bases line up with TRBD1. This CDR3 region has 17 residues. Unmatched junction bases numbered 8, after V lost 3 bases and J lost 2 bases. Germline lookup yields CDR1 SGHTA and CDR2 FQGNSA. CDR3 loop: CASSFRVGTGTYNEQFF. The CDR3 DNA sequence: TGTGCCAGCAGCTTTCGGGTGGGGACAGGGACCTACAATGAGCAGTTCTTC. Based on the CDR3 plus reference TRBV7-2 and TRBJ2-1, the full variable domain is GAGVSQSPSNKVTEKGKDVELRCDPISGHTALYWYRQSLGQGLEFLIYFQGNSAPDKSGLPSDRFSAERTGGSVSTLTIQRTQQEDSAVYLCASSFRVGTGTYNEQFFGPGTRLTVL.

This sequence joins TRBV7-2 and TRBJ2-6; TRBD1 matches 8 bases. Germline loops: CDR1 SGHTA, CDR2 FQGNSA. Losses at the gene ends were 1 base for V and 0 bases for J; bases not matched to a gene: 8. CDR3 length equals 19 residues. The CDR3 loop is CASSLVPGQDFSGANVLTF. CDR3 bases: TGTGCCAGCAGCTTAGTACCGGGACAGGATTTCTCTGGGGCCAACGTCCTGACTTTC.

This clone appeared once. The chain combines TRBV6-1 with TRBJ2-2; D might be TRBD1 (6 bases). The CDR3 sequence is 14 residues long. CDR1 is MNHNS, CDR2 SASEGT, per germline. Trimming took 3 bases from V and 4 from J, leaving 9 bases between them. The DNA of the CDR3 is TGTGCCAGCAGTGACAGGGGTGCCACCGGGGAGCTGTTTTTT. This codes for CASSDRGATGELFF.

The chain couples TRBV4-2 to TRBJ1-1, with TRBD1 as a possible D gene (5 bases). V was shortened by 0 bases and J by 4 bases, with 9 bases between the two germline ends. This CDR3 spans 14 amino acids. Per germline, CDR1 LGHNA and CDR2 YNFKEQ. The chain's CDR3 is CASSQDGGGTEAFF. DNA for the CDR3: TGTGCCAGCAGCCAAGATGGGGGGGGCACTGAAGCTTTCTTT.

Concerning this clone: Other DNA sequences in the same sample also yield this CDR3. The gene calls are TRBV12-3 or TRBV12-4 and TRBJ1-3; D unclear. V dropped 6 bases and J dropped 0 bases, with 3 bases sitting between them. The CDR3 spans 12 residues. The CDR3 DNA sequence: TGTGCCAGCAGCTTCTCTGGAAACACCATATATTTT. Its protein product is CASSFSGNTIYF.

The V gene is TRBV7-9, the J gene TRBJ1-6; D is uncertain. The CDR3 has 14 amino acids. Germline loops: CDR1 SEHNR, CDR2 FQNEAQ (reference sequence). V was clipped by 4 bases and J by 10 bases, with 14 bases between them. The CDR3: CASSSYTRESPLHF. CDR3 DNA: TGTGCCAGCAGCTCCTACACTAGAGAATCACCCCTCCACTTT.

The chain uses TRBV7-2 and TRBJ2-3; 7 nucleotides align to TRBD2. This CDR3 spans 15 amino acids. CDR1 is SGHTA and CDR2 is FQGNSA in the germline V gene. Trimming took 2 bases from V and 6 from J; bases not matched to a gene: 8. The CDR3 loop reads CASSLSSGAFDTQYF. DNA for the CDR3: TGTGCCAGCAGCTTATCCAGCGGGGCTTTTGATACGCAGTATTTT.

The chain couples TRBV7-2 to TRBJ2-5; no reliable D call. The CDR3 spans 13 residues. The germline V gene encodes CDR1 SGHTA and CDR2 FQGNSA. V was clipped by 5 bases and J by 4 bases, with 11 bases between them. The CDR3 spells CASSLLWAETQYF. The DNA for the CDR3 is TGTGCCAGCAGCCTCTTGTGGGCAGAGACCCAGTACTTC.